This T cell receptor (beta chain) was captured by sequencing in a study of Ad26.COV2.S vaccination and SARS-CoV-2 variants. About the research overall: Dosing was one shot or two shots 56 days apart.

Treatment defined: about 20 received Ad26.COV2.S at low or high dose, single or two shots; roughly five received placebo; per-sample allocation not given. At day 63 after the first vaccine or placebo injection, samples were drawn. Wuhan-strain SARS-CoV-2 spike was expressed by the Ad26 vector that made up the vaccine. Clones were read by immunoSEQ multiplex PCR, and TCRdb kept only the in-frame ones, dropping some. The table includes approximately 410,000 clones, around 92% detected once. In germline, CDR1 is LNHDA, CDR2 SQIVND (reference sequence). This CDR3 has 14 amino acids. V lost 8 bases and J 2 bases, leaving 16 bases between the germline ends.

The sequence came from a person between 18 and 65 years old who received the Ad26.COV2.S COVID-19 vaccine or a placebo. The genes are TRBV19 and TRBJ2-7; a weak D match, TRBD1 (6 bases). This sample comprised peripheral blood, obtained in a trial of Ad26.COV2.S vaccine versus placebo. The CDR3 spells CASARSTGTYEQYF. CDR3 bases: TGTGCCAGTGCCCGAAGTACAGGGACCTACGAGCAGTACTTC.